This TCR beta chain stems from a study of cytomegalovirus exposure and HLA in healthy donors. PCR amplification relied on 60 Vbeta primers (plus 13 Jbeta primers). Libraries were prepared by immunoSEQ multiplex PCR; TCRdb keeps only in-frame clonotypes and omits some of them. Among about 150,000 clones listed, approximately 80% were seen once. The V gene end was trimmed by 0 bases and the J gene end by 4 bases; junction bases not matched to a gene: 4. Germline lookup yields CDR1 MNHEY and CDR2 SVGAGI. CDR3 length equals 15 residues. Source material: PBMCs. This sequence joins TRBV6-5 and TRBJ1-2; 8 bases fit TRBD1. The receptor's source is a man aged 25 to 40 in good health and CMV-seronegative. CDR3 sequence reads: CASSYSQGATYGYTF. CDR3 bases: TGTGCCAGCAGTTACTCCCAGGGGGCCACCTATGGCTACACCTTC.